These 24 T cell receptor beta chains were sequenced from one sample in a study of cytomegalovirus exposure and HLA in healthy donors. A multiplex PCR was run with 60 Vbeta primers and 13 Jbeta primers. Clones were read by immunoSEQ multiplex PCR, and TCRdb kept only the in-frame ones, dropping some. Among 150,000 to 200,000 clones listed, around 79% were seen once. Specimen: PBMCs. These receptors all come from a woman between 35 and 50 years old in good health and CMV-seronegative.

The CDR3 loop reads CASSLDGTGPVNTEAFF. CDR3 DNA: TGTGCCAGCAGCTTAGATGGGACAGGGCCAGTGAACACTGAAGCTTTCTTT. This chain uses TRBV7-2 with TRBJ1-1; 9 bases agree with TRBD1. Germline-derived CDR1 and CDR2 are SGHTA and FQGNSA. The CDR3 loop spans 17 amino acids. Trimming at V came to 1 base and at J to 0 bases, leaving 6 bases not matched to a gene.

The DNA for the CDR3 is TGTGCCAGCTCACCAAGGGGGCCCTACGAGCAGTACTTC. Protein sequence: CASSPRGPYEQYF. The rearrangement uses TRBV18 and TRBJ2-7; TRBD1 agrees at 7 bases. In germline, CDR1 is KGHSH, CDR2 LQKENI. Trimming removed 2 bases from V and 2 bases from J; junction bases left unmatched: 0. This CDR3 has 13 residues.

This CDR3 reads CASSQGQTHYGYTF. CDR3 nucleotide sequence: TGTGCCAGCAGCCAGGGACAGACCCACTATGGCTACACCTTC. The chain recombines TRBV14 with TRBJ1-2, with TRBD1 matching over 7 bases. J lost 3 bases, V lost 3 bases, and 4 bases had no gene match. This CDR3 has 14 amino acids. Germline V gene sequence: CDR1 SGHDN, CDR2 FVKESK.

The CDR3 spells CASSQVQLAAQETQYF. The DNA of the CDR3 is TGCGCCAGCAGCCAGGTCCAACTAGCGGCCCAAGAGACCCAGTACTTC. This rearrangement joins TRBV4-1 to TRBJ2-5, with 8 nucleotides matching TRBD2. This CDR3 comprises 16 residues. V trimming: 3 bases; J trimming: 1 base; junction bases outside the gene matches: 7. Germline V gene sequence: CDR1 MGHRA, CDR2 YSYEKL.

This clone was observed once. This rearrangement joins TRBV7-9 to TRBJ2-7, with no clear D. Trimming took 2 bases from V and 1 from J, leaving 6 bases between them. Germline assignment: CDR1 SEHNR and CDR2 FQNEAQ (reference sequence). The CDR3 spans 13 residues. CDR3 loop: CASSLQASYEQYF. The CDR3 DNA reads TGTGCCAGCAGCTTACAGGCATCCTACGAGCAGTACTTC. Full variable domain (missing parts from reference TRBV7-9 and TRBJ2-7): DTGVSQNPRHKITKRGQNVTFRCDPISEHNRLYWYRQTLGQGPEFLTYFQNEAQLEKSRLLSDRFSAERPKGSFSTLEIQRTEQGDSAMYLCASSLQASYEQYFGPGTRLTVT.

The chain is built from TRBV7-9 and TRBJ1-1; perhaps TRBD1 as D (5 bases). The length of the CDR3 is 13 residues. Germline V gene data show CDR1 as SEHNR and CDR2 as FQNEAQ (reference sequence). V lost 3 bases and J lost 6, with 11 bases in between. Here the CDR3 DNA reads TGTGCCAGCAGCTTTTCCGGGACTTCTGAAGCTTTCTTT. Translating gives CASSFSGTSEAFF.

This clone has just a few counts. The chain has TRBV5-1 and TRBJ1-2; D might be TRBD1 (6 bases). Trimming pared 4 bases from V and 0 bases from J, leaving 16 bases between. This CDR3 is 16 amino acids long. The germline V gene has CDR1 SGHRS and CDR2 YFSETQ. For the CDR3, the DNA is TGCGCCAGCAGCGCAATACCACAGGGTTCTAACTATGGCTACACCTTC. This sequence encodes CASSAIPQGSNYGYTF.

V and J are TRBV5-1 and TRBJ1-6, with 11 bases matching TRBD1. V gave up 4 bases and J gave up 10 bases; unmatched junction bases: 7. Germline V gene data show CDR1 as SGHRS and CDR2 as YFSETQ. This CDR3 is 15 amino acids long. The CDR3 here is CASSPGGTGGSPLHF. DNA of the CDR3: TGCGCCAGCAGCCCGGGCGGGACAGGGGGATCACCCCTCCACTTT. Looking up the rest from reference TRBV5-1 and TRBJ1-6 gives the full variable domain: KAGVTQTPRYLIKTRGQQVTLSCSPISGHRSVSWYQQTPGQGLQFLFEYFSETQRNKGNFPGRFSGRQFSNSRSEMNVSTLELGDSALYLCASSPGGTGGSPLHFGNGTRLTVT.

The DNA for the CDR3 is TGTGCCAGTAGTCCTCAGGTGACGGCGAACACTGAAGCTTTCTTT. It specifies CASSPQVTANTEAFF. The V and J genes are TRBV19 and TRBJ1-1; D is undetermined. The ends were cut back, 5 bases at V and 1 base at J, with 14 bases in the middle. The germline CDR1 and CDR2 sequences are LNHDA and SQIVND (reference sequence). The CDR3 sequence is 15 residues long.

The sample holds one count of this clone. This chain links TRBV5-1 with TRBJ2-7; D possibly corresponds to TRBD2 (7 bases). This CDR3 comprises 15 residues. In germline, CDR1 is SGHRS, CDR2 YFSETQ. V gave up 0 bases and J gave up 0 bases, with 10 bases separating them. CDR3 sequence: CASSLGGGGSYEQYF. CDR3 in DNA: TGCGCCAGCAGCTTGGGGGGGGGCGGCTCCTACGAGCAGTACTTC.

This clone appeared a single time. The chain links TRBV7-2 to TRBJ2-5; no clear D gene. CDR3 size: 13 residues. CDR1 and CDR2 (germline): SGHTA, FQGNSA. Deletions cut 5 bases from V and 5 bases from J, with 12 bases between. The CDR3 loop reads CASSLGRWETQYF. The CDR3, as DNA: TGTGCCAGCAGCCTCGGTCGATGGGAGACCCAGTACTTC.

Here the CDR3 reads CASSSLTGPQETQYF. CDR3 bases: TGTGCCAGCAGTTCCTTGACAGGGCCCCAAGAGACCCAGTACTTC. The chain employs TRBV27 and TRBJ2-5; 7 bases map to TRBD1. The CDR3 is 15 amino acids. The trim removed 4 bases at V and 1 base at J, leaving 6 bases unmatched. Germline V gene sequence: CDR1 MNHEY, CDR2 SMNVEV (reference sequence).

The chain is built from TRBV11-2 and TRBJ1-1; D is uncertain. Looked up from germline, CDR1 is SGHAT and CDR2 is FQNNGV. V lost 3 bases and J lost 4, with 9 bases in between. CDR3 length equals 13 residues. CDR3 region: CASSFQWATEAFF. For the CDR3, the DNA is TGTGCCAGCAGCTTTCAATGGGCCACTGAAGCTTTCTTT.

The V gene is TRBV7-2, the J gene TRBJ1-1; D is possibly TRBD1 (5 bases). The CDR3 is 15 amino acids. V was shortened by 3 bases and J by 0 bases, with 11 bases between the two germline ends. The germline V gene has CDR1 SGHTA and CDR2 FQGNSA. CDR3 loop: CASSFRGLMNTEAFF. The CDR3 coding sequence is TGTGCCAGCAGCTTTAGGGGACTGATGAACACTGAAGCTTTCTTT.

This clone was detected only once. This rearrangement joins TRBV7-9 to TRBJ1-4; the D gene is possibly TRBD1 (6 bases). V lost 1 base and J lost 8, with 17 bases in between. This CDR3 has 16 amino acids. The germline gives CDR1 SEHNR, CDR2 FQNEAQ (reference sequence). In DNA form, the CDR3 reads TGTGCCAGCAGCTTAGTACAGGGAGGGACGTACGAAAAACTGTTTTTT. This encodes CASSLVQGGTYEKLFF.

This sequence joins TRBV27 and TRBJ2-1; 11 positions agree with TRBD2. V dropped 5 bases and J dropped 9; count of bases not matched to a gene: 9. Germline values: CDR1 MNHEY, CDR2 SMNVEV (reference sequence). The CDR3 contains 15 residues. CDR3 sequence: CASSPRLAGGIEQFF. The DNA for the CDR3 is TGTGCCAGCAGTCCCCGCCTAGCGGGGGGTATTGAGCAGTTCTTC.

This rearrangement joins TRBV6-1 to TRBJ2-7, with a possible D match to TRBD1 (5 bases). Between the trimmed V and J ends, which lost 8 bases and 2 bases, there was a span of 13 bases. This CDR3 has 13 amino acids. Germline V CDR1 and CDR2: MNHNS, SASEGT. As DNA, the CDR3 is TGTGCCAGCGGCATGTGGGGCCCCTACGAGCAGTACTTC. Translated: CASGMWGPYEQYF.

The V gene is TRBV7-6, the J gene TRBJ2-7; the match to TRBD1 covers 8 bases. The germline V gene encodes CDR1 SGHVS and CDR2 FNYEAQ. The CDR3 has 16 amino acids. The ends lost 1 base at V and 2 bases at J; junction bases unmatched: 7. CDR3 nucleotide sequence: TGTGCCAGCAGCTTAGGACCGGGACAGGTAACCTACGAGCAGTACTTC. The encoded protein is CASSLGPGQVTYEQYF.

This clone was observed a handful of times. The chain links TRBV25-1 to TRBJ1-1; D might be TRBD1 (5 bases). This CDR3 contains 15 residues. V was clipped by 7 bases and J by 0 bases, with 15 bases between them. Germline V gene lookup returns CDR1 MGHDK and CDR2 SYGVNS. The CDR3 DNA is TGTGCCAGCACCCTCGGGGGGGGACTGAACACTGAAGCTTTCTTT. Amino acids: CASTLGGGLNTEAFF.

V is TRBV4-1 and J is TRBJ2-6; a weak D match, TRBD1 (6 bases). The V gene lost 0 bases and the J gene lost 4 bases, with 10 bases spanning the gap. The CDR3 loop spans 16 amino acids. Germline lookup yields CDR1 MGHRA and CDR2 YSYEKL. Written as DNA, the CDR3 is TGCGCCAGCAGCCAAGATGGGGGCGCCGGGGCCAACGTCCTGACTTTC. Translation gives CASSQDGGAGANVLTF.

This clone has more than one count but fewer than ten. This rearrangement joins TRBV23-1 to TRBJ2-5; 9 nucleotides align to TRBD1. TRBV23-1 is an open reading frame, and its role is uncertain. The junction had 7 bases not matched to a gene; V was cut back by 3 bases and J by 5 bases. CDR3 length equals 15 residues. The CDR3 here is CASSHRTGGSETQYF. CDR3 coding DNA: TGCGCCAGCAGTCATCGCACAGGGGGCAGTGAGACCCAGTACTTC.

V and J are TRBV7-9 and TRBJ2-3; TRBD2 is a possible D gene (7 bases). The V and J ends lost 1 base and 4 bases respectively, with 12 bases between them. CDR1 is SEHNR, CDR2 FQNEAQ, per germline (reference sequence). The CDR3 covers 15 residues. CDR3 protein: CASSLVRGGADTQYF. CDR3 bases: TGTGCCAGCAGCTTAGTAAGGGGGGGCGCAGATACGCAGTATTTT.

The sample holds one count of this clone. The chain carries TRBV5-1 and TRBJ2-2; 7 bases are shared with TRBD1. In germline, CDR1 is SGHRS, CDR2 YFSETQ. The junction had 6 bases not matched to a gene; V was cut back by 0 bases and J by 4 bases. The CDR3 runs 16 residues. The CDR3 protein is CASSLGDSGFTGELFF. DNA for the CDR3: TGCGCCAGCAGCTTGGGGGACAGCGGATTCACCGGGGAGCTGTTTTTT. Full variable domain (outside the CDR3, taken from reference TRBV5-1 and TRBJ2-2): KAGVTQTPRYLIKTRGQQVTLSCSPISGHRSVSWYQQTPGQGLQFLFEYFSETQRNKGNFPGRFSGRQFSNSRSEMNVSTLELGDSALYLCASSLGDSGFTGELFFGEGSRLTVL.

In this sample, this clone turned up once. V gene TRBV2 combines with J gene TRBJ2-1, with D possibly being TRBD2 (7 bases). The germline V gene has CDR1 SNHLY and CDR2 FYNNEI. The CDR3 totals 15 residues. Trimming took off 7 bases at V and 2 bases at J, with 15 bases between the two ends. CDR3 DNA sequence: TGTGCCAGCAATCGCGAGGGGGGGACCTACAATGAGCAGTTCTTC. It specifies CASNREGGTYNEQFF.